Listed below are T cell receptor beta chains from one sample, sequenced in a study of early T cells in non-severe SARS-CoV-2 infection. One entry per CDR3 protein, called by TCRdb with MiXCR from the 5' RACE reads. The table records 85,000 to 100,000 distinct CDR3 sequences, over 15% of them present only once. The sequences come from whole blood, collected at baseline. The origin of the receptors is an adult who was a healthcare worker with PCR-confirmed SARS-CoV-2 infection or an uninfected control (not recorded which). CDR3s include the opening cysteine and the closing phenylalanine or tryptophan. The order of the fields is CDR3 protein, CDR3 DNA, V gene, D gene, J gene, clone size. The D gene is left open where the match is weak. Size values are once, few and many counts, or a class for expanded clones, and some rows have none.

CASSRISILAGTYNEQFF,TGTGCCAGCAGCCGCATTAGTATCCTAGCGGGTACCTACAATGAGCAGTTCTTC,TRBV7-9,TRBD2,TRBJ2-1,few
CASNPRTSTGELFF,TGTGCCAGCAACCCGAGGACGTCTACCGGGGAGCTGTTTTTT,TRBV12-3/TRBV12-4,.,TRBJ2-2,.
CASSLDVANEQFF,TGTGCCAGCAGCTTAGACGTAGCCAATGAGCAGTTCTTC,TRBV7-2,.,TRBJ2-1,.
CASSPGQGFQETQYF,TGTGCCAGCAGTCCGGGACAGGGGTTCCAAGAGACCCAGTACTTC,TRBV12-3/TRBV12-4,TRBD1,TRBJ2-5,.
CASSQDGQSQETQYF,TGCGCCAGCAGCCAAGATGGGCAGTCCCAAGAGACCCAGTACTTC,TRBV4-1,.,TRBJ2-5,.
CASSPSPSPSYNEQFF,TGTGCCAGCAGCCCGAGTCCTAGCCCCTCCTACAATGAGCAGTTCTTC,TRBV7-2,.,TRBJ2-1,.
CASSLTGGIGYTF,TGTGCCAGCAGTTTAACAGGGGGCATCGGCTACACCTTC,TRBV28,TRBD1,TRBJ1-2,.
CASSRQSMNTEAFF,TGTGCCAGCTCACGACAGTCAATGAACACTGAAGCTTTCTTT,TRBV18,.,TRBJ1-1,few
CASGQGGNEQFF,TGTGCCAGTGGGCAGGGCGGGAATGAGCAGTTCTTC,TRBV12-3/TRBV12-4,.,TRBJ2-1,few
CASSYYGVWTYSTEAFF,TGTGCCAGCAGTTACTACGGTGTTTGGACGTACTCCACTGAAGCTTTCTTT,TRBV6-6,.,TRBJ1-1,.
CASSVLAGPNTGELFF,TGTGCCAGCAGTGTACTAGCGGGTCCGAACACCGGGGAGCTGTTTTTT,TRBV7-2,TRBD2,TRBJ2-2,few
CASSSTGWNYEQYF,TGTGCCAGCAGTTCGACAGGGTGGAACTACGAGCAGTACTTC,TRBV12-3/TRBV12-4,TRBD1,TRBJ2-7,.
CASSYRDLQYF,TGTGCCAGCAGTTACCGGGATTTGCAGTACTTC,TRBV6-5,.,TRBJ2-7,.
CASRSRTGTVRNEQFF,TGTGCCAGCAGATCACGGACAGGGACGGTTCGCAATGAGCAGTTCTTC,TRBV12-3/TRBV12-4,TRBD1,TRBJ2-1,few
CASSPLAGVTNEQFF,TGTGCCAGCAGTCCCTTAGCGGGAGTGACCAATGAGCAGTTCTTC,TRBV27,TRBD2,TRBJ2-1,.
CASSLGGYEQFF,TGTGCCAGCAGTTTAGGAGGATATGAGCAGTTCTTC,TRBV12-3/TRBV12-4,.,TRBJ2-1,many
CASSLAGRATDEQFF,TGTGCCAGCAGCTTAGCCGGGAGGGCCACGGATGAGCAGTTCTTC,TRBV11-2,TRBD2,TRBJ2-1,many
CASSEDNEQFF,TGTGCCAGCAGCGAAGACAATGAGCAGTTCTTC,TRBV9,.,TRBJ2-1,.
CASSFREGGYTF,TGTGCCAGCAGCTTCAGGGAGGGTGGCTACACCTTC,TRBV7-9,.,TRBJ1-2,many
CASSVDRDGGNNYGYTF,TGTGCCAGCAGCGTAGATCGAGACGGGGGGAATAACTATGGCTACACCTTC,TRBV9,.,TRBJ1-2,.
CSARLRGTETTPLHF,TGCAGTGCTAGGCTCCGCGGGACCGAAACGACGCCCCTCCATTTT,TRBV20-1,.,TRBJ1-6,few
CSVTKSSGIQETQYF,TGCAGTGTCACGAAGAGTAGCGGGATCCAAGAGACCCAGTACTTC,TRBV20-1,TRBD2,TRBJ2-5,once